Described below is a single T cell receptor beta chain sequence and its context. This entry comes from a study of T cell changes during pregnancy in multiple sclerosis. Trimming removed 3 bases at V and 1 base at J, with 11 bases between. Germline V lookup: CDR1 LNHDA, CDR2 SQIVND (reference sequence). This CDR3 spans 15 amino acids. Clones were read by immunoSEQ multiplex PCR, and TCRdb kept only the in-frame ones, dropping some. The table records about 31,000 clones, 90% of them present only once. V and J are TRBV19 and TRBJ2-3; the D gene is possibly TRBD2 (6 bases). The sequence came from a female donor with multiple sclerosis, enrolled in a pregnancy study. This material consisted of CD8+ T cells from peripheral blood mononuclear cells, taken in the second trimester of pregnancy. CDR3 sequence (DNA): TGTGCCAGTAGTATCATGGACTACGGCACAGATACGCAGTATTTT. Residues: CASSIMDYGTDTQYF.